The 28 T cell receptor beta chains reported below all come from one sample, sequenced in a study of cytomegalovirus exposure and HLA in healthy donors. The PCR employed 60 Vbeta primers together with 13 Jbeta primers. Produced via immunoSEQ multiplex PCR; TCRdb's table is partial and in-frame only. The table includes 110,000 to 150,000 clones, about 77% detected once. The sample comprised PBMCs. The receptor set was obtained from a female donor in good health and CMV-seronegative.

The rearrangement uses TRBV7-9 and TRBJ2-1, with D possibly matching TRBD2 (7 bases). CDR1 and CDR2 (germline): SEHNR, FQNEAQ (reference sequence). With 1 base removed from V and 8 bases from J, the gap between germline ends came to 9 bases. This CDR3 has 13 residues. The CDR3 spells CASSLGGGDEQFF. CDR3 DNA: TGTGCCAGCAGCTTAGGGGGGGGCGATGAGCAGTTCTTC.

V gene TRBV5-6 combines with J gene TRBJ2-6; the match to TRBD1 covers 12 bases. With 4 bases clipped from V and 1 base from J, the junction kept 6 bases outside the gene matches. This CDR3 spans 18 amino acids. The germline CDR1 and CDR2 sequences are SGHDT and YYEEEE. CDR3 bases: TGTGCCAGCAGCCCCCGGGACAGGGGGCTATCTGGGGCCAACGTCCTGACTTTC. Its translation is CASSPRDRGLSGANVLTF.

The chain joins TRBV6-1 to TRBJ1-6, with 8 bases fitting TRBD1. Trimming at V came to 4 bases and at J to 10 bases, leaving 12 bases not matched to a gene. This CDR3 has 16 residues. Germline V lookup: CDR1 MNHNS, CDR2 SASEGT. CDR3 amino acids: CASSAHPQGVRSPLHF. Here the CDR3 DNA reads TGTGCCAGCAGTGCCCACCCACAGGGGGTTAGATCACCCCTCCACTTT.

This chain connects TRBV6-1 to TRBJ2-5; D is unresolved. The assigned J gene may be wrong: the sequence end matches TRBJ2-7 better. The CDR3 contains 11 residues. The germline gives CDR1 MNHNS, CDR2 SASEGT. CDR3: CASSEAYEQYF. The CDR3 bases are TGTGCCAGCAGTGAAGCGTACGAGCAGTACTTC.

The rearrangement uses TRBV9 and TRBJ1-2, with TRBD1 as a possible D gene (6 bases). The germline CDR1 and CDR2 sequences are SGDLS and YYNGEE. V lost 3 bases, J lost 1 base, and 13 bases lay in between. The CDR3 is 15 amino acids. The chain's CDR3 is CASSAGSQGNYGYTF. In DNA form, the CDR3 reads TGTGCCAGCAGCGCAGGATCACAGGGTAACTATGGCTACACCTTC.

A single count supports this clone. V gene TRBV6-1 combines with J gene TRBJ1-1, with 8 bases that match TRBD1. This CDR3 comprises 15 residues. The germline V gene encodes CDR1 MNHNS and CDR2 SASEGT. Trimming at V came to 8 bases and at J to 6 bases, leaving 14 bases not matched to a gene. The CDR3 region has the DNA TGTGCCAGCTACCAGGGGGCTGTATCTCCCCCTGAAGCTTTCTTT. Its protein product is CASYQGAVSPPEAFF.

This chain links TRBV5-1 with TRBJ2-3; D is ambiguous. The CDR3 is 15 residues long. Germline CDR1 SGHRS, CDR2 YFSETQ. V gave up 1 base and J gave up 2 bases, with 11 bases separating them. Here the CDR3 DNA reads TGCGCCAGCAGCTTGCGTGGGCTTCACACAGATACGCAGTATTTT. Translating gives CASSLRGLHTDTQYF.

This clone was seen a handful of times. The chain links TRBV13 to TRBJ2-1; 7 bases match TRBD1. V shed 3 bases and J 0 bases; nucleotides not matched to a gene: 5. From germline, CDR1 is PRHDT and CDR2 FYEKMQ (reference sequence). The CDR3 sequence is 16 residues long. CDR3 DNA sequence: TGTGCCAGCAGCTTTCCGACAGGGAGCTCCTACAATGAGCAGTTCTTC. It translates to CASSFPTGSSYNEQFF.

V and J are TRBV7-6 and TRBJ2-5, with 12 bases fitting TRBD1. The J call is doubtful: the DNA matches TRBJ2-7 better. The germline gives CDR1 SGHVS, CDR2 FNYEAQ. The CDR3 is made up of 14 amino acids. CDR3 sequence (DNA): TGTGCCAGCAGCTCCGGGACAGGGGGCTCCGAGCAGTACTTC. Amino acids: CASSSGTGGSEQYF.

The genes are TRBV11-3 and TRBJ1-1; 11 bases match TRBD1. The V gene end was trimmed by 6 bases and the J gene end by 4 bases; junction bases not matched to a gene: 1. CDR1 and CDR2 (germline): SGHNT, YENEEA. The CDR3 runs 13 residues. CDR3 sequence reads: CASRGQGGTEAFF. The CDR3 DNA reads TGTGCCAGCAGGGGACAGGGGGGCACTGAAGCTTTCTTT.

CDR3 sequence reads: CASSPPGQSIPSLPPQHF. The CDR3 nucleotides are TGTGCCAGCAGTCCCCCGGGACAGAGCATACCCTCCCTCCCGCCCCAGCATTTT. The chain combines TRBV28 with TRBJ1-5, with TRBD1 matching 7 bases. Germline V gene sequence: CDR1 MDHEN, CDR2 SYDVKM. V dropped 5 bases and J dropped 9; count of bases not matched to a gene: 22. The CDR3 has 18 residues.

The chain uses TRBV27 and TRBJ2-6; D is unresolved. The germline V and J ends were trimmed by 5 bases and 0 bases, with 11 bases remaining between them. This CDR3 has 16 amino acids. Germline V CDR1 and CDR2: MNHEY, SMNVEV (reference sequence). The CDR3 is CASSLQTGSGANVLTF. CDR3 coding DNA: TGTGCCAGCAGTCTCCAGACTGGCTCTGGGGCCAACGTCCTGACTTTC.

CDR3 sequence: CASSSGLPTGELFF. The CDR3 DNA reads TGTGCCAGCAGCTCGGGACTTCCCACCGGGGAGCTGTTTTTT. This chain connects TRBV7-3 to TRBJ2-2; TRBD2 might be the D (6 bases). Trimming stripped 4 bases from V and 4 bases from J, with 10 bases between. The CDR3 runs 14 residues. CDR1 is SGHTA and CDR2 is FQGTGA in the germline V gene.

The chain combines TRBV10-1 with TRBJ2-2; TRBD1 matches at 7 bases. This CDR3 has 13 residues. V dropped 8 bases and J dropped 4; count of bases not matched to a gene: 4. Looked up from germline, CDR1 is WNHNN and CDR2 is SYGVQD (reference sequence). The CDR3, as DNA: TGCGCCAGCCAGGCAGGGGGCACCGGGGAGCTGTTTTTT. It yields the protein CASQAGGTGELFF.

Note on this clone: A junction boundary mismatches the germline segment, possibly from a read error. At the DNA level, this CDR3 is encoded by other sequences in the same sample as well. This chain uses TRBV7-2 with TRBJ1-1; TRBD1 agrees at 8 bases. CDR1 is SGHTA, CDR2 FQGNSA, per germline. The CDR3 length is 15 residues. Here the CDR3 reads CASSSGQGGDTEAFF. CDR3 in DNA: TGTGCCAGCAGCTCCGGACAGGGTGGGGACACTGAGGCTTTCTTT.

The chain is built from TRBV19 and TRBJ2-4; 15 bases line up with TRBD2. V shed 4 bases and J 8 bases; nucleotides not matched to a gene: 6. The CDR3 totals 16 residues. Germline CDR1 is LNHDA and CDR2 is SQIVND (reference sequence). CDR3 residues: CASSRTSGGAEYIQYF. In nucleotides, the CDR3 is TGTGCCAGTAGTAGGACTAGCGGGGGGGCCGAGTACATTCAGTACTTC.

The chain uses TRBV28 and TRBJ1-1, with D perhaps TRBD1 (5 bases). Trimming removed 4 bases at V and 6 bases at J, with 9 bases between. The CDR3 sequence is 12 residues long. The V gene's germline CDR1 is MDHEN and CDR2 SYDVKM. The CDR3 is CASSWGGSEAFF. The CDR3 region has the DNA TGTGCCAGCAGTTGGGGGGGGTCTGAAGCTTTCTTT.

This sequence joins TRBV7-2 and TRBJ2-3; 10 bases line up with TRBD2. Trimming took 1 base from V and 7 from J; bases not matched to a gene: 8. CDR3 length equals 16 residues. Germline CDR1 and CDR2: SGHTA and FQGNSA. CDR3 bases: TGTGCCAGCAGCTTAGAGGCTAGCGGGGGCTCATATACGCAGTATTTT. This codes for CASSLEASGGSYTQYF.

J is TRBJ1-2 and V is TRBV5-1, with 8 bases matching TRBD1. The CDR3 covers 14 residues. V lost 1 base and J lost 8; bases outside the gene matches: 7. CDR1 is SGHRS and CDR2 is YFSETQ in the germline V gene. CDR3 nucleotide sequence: TGCGCCAGCAGCTTGCATGTGACAGGGGCCGGCTACACCTTC. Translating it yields CASSLHVTGAGYTF.

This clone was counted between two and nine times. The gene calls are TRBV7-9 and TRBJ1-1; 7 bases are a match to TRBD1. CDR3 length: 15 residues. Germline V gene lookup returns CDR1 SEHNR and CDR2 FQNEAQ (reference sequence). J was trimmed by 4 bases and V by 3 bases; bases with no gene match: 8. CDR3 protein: CASSFPDRVVTEAFF. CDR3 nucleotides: TGTGCCAGCAGCTTCCCAGACAGGGTGGTCACTGAAGCTTTCTTT.

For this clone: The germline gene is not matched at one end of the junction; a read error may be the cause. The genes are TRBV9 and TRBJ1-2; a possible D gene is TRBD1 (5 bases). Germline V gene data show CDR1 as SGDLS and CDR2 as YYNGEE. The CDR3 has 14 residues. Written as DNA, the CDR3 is TGTGCCAGCAGCGGGCGGGGGGAGTTAACTGGCTACCCCTTC. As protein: CASSGRGELTGYPF.

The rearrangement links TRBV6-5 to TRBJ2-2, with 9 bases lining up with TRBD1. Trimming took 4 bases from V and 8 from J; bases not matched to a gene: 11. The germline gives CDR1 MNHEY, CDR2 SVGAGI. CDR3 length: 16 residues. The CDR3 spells CASSSTRDRVSGELFF. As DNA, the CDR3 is TGTGCCAGCAGTTCCACCCGGGACAGGGTTAGTGGGGAGCTGTTTTTT.

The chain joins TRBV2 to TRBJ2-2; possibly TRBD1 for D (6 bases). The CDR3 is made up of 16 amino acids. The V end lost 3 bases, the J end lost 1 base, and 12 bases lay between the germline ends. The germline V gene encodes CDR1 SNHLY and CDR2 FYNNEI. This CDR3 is CASSDLGARNTGELFF. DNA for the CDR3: TGTGCCAGCAGTGATCTGGGGGCCAGGAACACCGGGGAGCTGTTTTTT.

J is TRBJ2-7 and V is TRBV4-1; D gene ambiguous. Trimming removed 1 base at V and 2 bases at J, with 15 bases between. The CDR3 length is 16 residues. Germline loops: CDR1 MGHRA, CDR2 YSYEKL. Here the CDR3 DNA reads TGCGCCAGCAGCCAAGGCGGATCTAACCGCGCCTACGAGCAGTACTTC. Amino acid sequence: CASSQGGSNRAYEQYF.

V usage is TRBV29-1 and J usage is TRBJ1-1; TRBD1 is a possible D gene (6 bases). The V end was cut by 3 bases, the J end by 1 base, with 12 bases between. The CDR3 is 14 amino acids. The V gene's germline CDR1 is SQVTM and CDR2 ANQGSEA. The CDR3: CSVEDWGPNTEAFF. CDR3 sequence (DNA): TGCAGCGTTGAGGACTGGGGGCCGAACACTGAAGCTTTCTTT.

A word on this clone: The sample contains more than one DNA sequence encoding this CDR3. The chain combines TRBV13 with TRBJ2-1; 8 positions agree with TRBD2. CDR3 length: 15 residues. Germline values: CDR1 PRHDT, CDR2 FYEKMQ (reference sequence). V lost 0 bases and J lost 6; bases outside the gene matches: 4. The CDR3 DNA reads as TGTGCCAGCAGCTTAGGGGGGCTAGCGGGCAATGAGCAGTTCTTC. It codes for CASSLGGLAGNEQFF.

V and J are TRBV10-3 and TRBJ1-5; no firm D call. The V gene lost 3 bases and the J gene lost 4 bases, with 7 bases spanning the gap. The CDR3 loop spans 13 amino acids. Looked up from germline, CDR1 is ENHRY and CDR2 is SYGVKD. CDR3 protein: CAISDEVNQPQHF. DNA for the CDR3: TGTGCCATCAGTGACGAGGTAAATCAGCCCCAGCATTTT.

The CDR3 loop is CASTSGDTQYF. The CDR3 DNA reads as TGTGCCAGCACCTCGGGGGATACGCAGTATTTT. The genes are TRBV11-2 and TRBJ2-3; possible D gene TRBD2, 5 bases. CDR3 length: 11 residues. The V and J ends lost 7 bases and 6 bases respectively, with 8 bases between them. Germline loops: CDR1 SGHAT, CDR2 FQNNGV.